Each of the 28 T cell receptor beta chains below was sequenced from the same sample in a study of blood T cell repertoires in COVID-19. Here immunoSEQ multiplex PCR was the method, and the copy in TCRdb shows in-frame clones only, minus some. In the table there are 250,000 to 300,000 clones, about 90% of which are singletons. The sequencing input was peripheral blood. The receptors were gathered from a woman aged 50 to 65 with COVID-19, enrolled during active disease.

This chain uses TRBV30 with TRBJ1-6; 9 bases align to TRBD1. Germline lookup yields CDR1 GTSNPN and CDR2 SVGIG (reference sequence). Trimming cost V 3 bases and J 9 bases; bases outside gene matches: 9. This CDR3 spans 15 amino acids. CDR3 in DNA: TGTGCCTGGAGAGAATGGACAGGGGCGTTTTCACCCCTCCACTTT. Translated, it gives CAWREWTGAFSPLHF.

The V and J genes are TRBV19 and TRBJ2-3, with 10 bases lining up with TRBD2. Germline CDR1 is LNHDA and CDR2 is SQIVND (reference sequence). The V and J ends lost 5 bases and 6 bases, in that order; junction bases with no gene match: 8. The CDR3 has 15 amino acids. The chain's CDR3 is CASSSTSGPPDTQYF. In nucleotides, the CDR3 is TGTGCCAGTAGTTCGACTAGCGGGCCCCCGGATACGCAGTATTTT.

CDR3 coding DNA: TGTGCCAGCAGCGGACAGAGAGGTATGGGGAGTAGCACTGAAGCTTTCTTT. It codes for CASSGQRGMGSSTEAFF. The V gene is TRBV5-8, the J gene TRBJ1-1; weak D call: TRBD1 (6 bases). V was shortened by 4 bases and J by 4 bases, with 23 bases between the two germline ends. The germline gives CDR1 SGHTS, CDR2 YDEGEE. The CDR3 length is 17 residues.

V and J are TRBV4-1 and TRBJ2-7; D is perhaps TRBD1 (5 bases). Deletions cut 3 bases from V and 8 bases from J, with 11 bases between. The germline V gene encodes CDR1 MGHRA and CDR2 YSYEKL. The CDR3 runs 12 residues. This CDR3 is CASSHAPGQQYF. The CDR3 bases are TGCGCCAGCAGCCACGCCCCAGGGCAGCAGTACTTC.

The chain has TRBV3-1 (or the pseudogene TRBV3-2) and TRBJ1-1, with unresolved D. The CDR3 length is 14 residues. Germline loops: CDR1 LGHDT, CDR2 YNNKEL (reference sequence). V was clipped by 6 bases and J by 1 base, with 12 bases between them. CDR3 DNA sequence: TGTGCCAGCAGACCCCAGTCAGGGAACACTGAAGCTTTCTTT. Its translation is CASRPQSGNTEAFF.

This sequence joins TRBV6-5 and TRBJ1-1, with unresolved D. Germline V CDR1 and CDR2: MNHEY, SVGAGI. The CDR3 is 12 residues long. The ends were cut back, 4 bases at V and 0 bases at J, with 3 bases in the middle. The DNA of the CDR3 is TGTGCCAGCAGTTTAATGAACACTGAAGCTTTCTTT. Protein sequence: CASSLMNTEAFF.

The V call is TRBV4-1, the J call TRBJ1-1; 7 bases agree with TRBD1. The CDR3 totals 16 residues. In germline, CDR1 is MGHRA, CDR2 YSYEKL. The ends lost 0 bases at V and 6 bases at J; junction bases unmatched: 10. This chain's CDR3 is CASSQEVVQGKAEAFF. The DNA for the CDR3 is TGCGCCAGCAGCCAAGAAGTGGTACAGGGGAAGGCTGAAGCTTTCTTT.

This sequence joins TRBV19 and TRBJ2-1; the match to TRBD2 covers 10 bases. Germline V gene lookup returns CDR1 LNHDA and CDR2 SQIVND (reference sequence). V lost 5 bases and J lost 8; bases outside the gene matches: 15. The CDR3 runs 17 residues. In DNA form, the CDR3 reads TGTGCCAGTAGTCCTGAAAAAATAGCGGGAGGAAGGGATGAGCAGTTCTTC. As protein: CASSPEKIAGGRDEQFF.

The chain is built from TRBV9 and TRBJ2-1, with D perhaps TRBD2 (5 bases). Trimming shortened V by 0 bases and J by 5 bases, and 12 bases separated the two germline ends. CDR3 length equals 15 residues. The germline V gene encodes CDR1 SGDLS and CDR2 YYNGEE. DNA for the CDR3: TGTGCCAGCAGCGTAGCGGGAAGAACCAACAATGAGCAGTTCTTC. Translation: CASSVAGRTNNEQFF.

The chain couples TRBV7-3 to TRBJ2-7, with a possible D match to TRBD2 (5 bases). The V end was cut by 0 bases, the J end by 0 bases, with 6 bases between. The CDR3 length is 14 residues. Looked up from germline, CDR1 is SGHTA and CDR2 is FQGTGA. In DNA, the CDR3 is TGTGCCAGCAGCTTAACGGACTCCTCCTACGAGCAGTACTTC. It specifies CASSLTDSSYEQYF. The whole variable domain, remainder taken from reference TRBV7-3 and TRBJ2-7, is GAGVSQTPSNKVTEKGKYVELRCDPISGHTALYWYRQSLGQGPEFLIYFQGTGAADDSGLPNDRFFAVRPEGSVSTLKIQRTERGDSAVYLCASSLTDSSYEQYFGPGTRLTVT.

This chain uses TRBV5-1 with TRBJ2-7; 9 positions match TRBD2. The J segment lost 3 bases and the V segment lost 5 bases, leaving 3 bases of the junction unmatched. The CDR3 covers 13 residues. CDR1 is SGHRS and CDR2 is YFSETQ in the germline V gene. CDR3 amino acids: CASRSSGGYEQYF. CDR3 DNA sequence: TGCGCCAGCAGGAGTAGCGGGGGCTACGAGCAGTACTTC.

The chain uses TRBV4-3 and TRBJ2-7, with a weak D call TRBD1 (5 bases). Germline CDR1 reads LGHNA; CDR2 reads YSLEER. The CDR3 runs to 14 residues. V lost 0 bases and J lost 6, with 12 bases in between. CDR3 loop: CASSQDQGLTEQYF. DNA of the CDR3: TGCGCCAGCAGCCAAGACCAGGGTCTAACCGAGCAGTACTTC.

The chain couples TRBV3-1 (or the pseudogene TRBV3-2) to TRBJ2-7, with D possibly being TRBD2 (5 bases). Germline assignment: CDR1 LGHDT and CDR2 YNNKEL (reference sequence). Deletions cut 0 bases from V and 4 bases from J, with 16 bases between. This CDR3 has 16 residues. The CDR3 bases are TGTGCCAGCAGCCAAGAAGGGCTCGAGGGCGGTTACGAGCAGTACTTC. It codes for CASSQEGLEGGYEQYF.

This chain connects TRBV9 to TRBJ1-1, with 10 bases that match TRBD1. CDR1 is SGDLS, CDR2 YYNGEE, per germline. The CDR3 runs 17 residues. J gave up 3 bases and V 5 bases, and 13 bases lay outside the gene matches. The CDR3 loop reads CASSTGQGVMSDTEAFF. In DNA, the CDR3 is TGTGCCAGCAGTACCGGACAGGGGGTTATGTCGGACACTGAAGCTTTCTTT.

This clone was seen a single time. The J gene is TRBJ2-4, the V gene TRBV4-2; 7 bases line up with TRBD1. In germline, CDR1 is LGHNA, CDR2 YNFKEQ. J was trimmed by 9 bases and V by 4 bases; bases with no gene match: 12. The CDR3 totals 15 residues. The CDR3 region is CASSPGQLQDGIQYF. The CDR3 nucleotides read TGTGCCAGCAGCCCGGGACAGCTTCAGGATGGCATTCAGTACTTC.

This chain uses TRBV5-1 with TRBJ1-4; the D gene is possibly TRBD1 (5 bases). Germline assignment: CDR1 SGHRS and CDR2 YFSETQ. V was clipped by 10 bases and J by 6 bases, with 13 bases between them. The CDR3 consists of 12 residues. CDR3 residues: CAPAGGDEKLFF. CDR3 coding DNA: TGCGCCCCGGCCGGAGGGGATGAAAAACTGTTTTTT.

The chain links TRBV7-2 to TRBJ1-2, with D possibly TRBD1 on 6 matching bases. Trimming left V 1 base short and J 8 bases short, with 17 bases between. CDR1 is SGHTA, CDR2 FQGNSA, per germline. This CDR3 spans 15 amino acids. The DNA for the CDR3 is TGTGCCAGCAGCTTAGATAGCGGGGGGCGCCGGGGCTACACCTTC. Amino acids: CASSLDSGGRRGYTF.

The CDR3 bases are TGCAGCGTTTTTCAAGATACGCAGTATTTT. Encoded protein: CSVFQDTQYF. V is TRBV29-1 and J is TRBJ2-3; the D is unclear. In germline, CDR1 is SQVTM, CDR2 ANQGSEA. CDR3 length: 10 amino acids. With 5 bases removed from V and 5 bases from J, the gap between germline ends came to 5 bases.

This chain's CDR3 is CASSLGGPGLRTGELFF. The CDR3 DNA sequence: TGTGCCAGCAGCTTGGGGGGTCCGGGGTTGCGCACCGGGGAGCTGTTTTTT. This chain uses TRBV5-6 with TRBJ2-2, with D possibly matching TRBD2 (5 bases). V was trimmed by 0 bases and J by 4 bases, leaving 16 bases between them. Germline CDR1 and CDR2: SGHDT and YYEEEE. The CDR3 spans 17 residues.

The sample holds many counts of this clone. V is TRBV7-9 and J is TRBJ2-7, with TRBD2 matching over 7 bases. The CDR3 runs to 14 residues. In germline, CDR1 is SEHNR, CDR2 FQNEAQ (reference sequence). With 2 bases clipped from V and 6 bases from J, the junction kept 7 bases outside the gene matches. The CDR3 DNA reads TGTGCCAGCAGCTTATATACGGGAGGCGGCGAGCAGTACTTC. Translating it yields CASSLYTGGGEQYF.

This clone was seen more than once but under ten times. The chain joins TRBV25-1 to TRBJ1-2; possibly TRBD1 for D (5 bases). The CDR3 contains 16 residues. Germline V lookup: CDR1 MGHDK, CDR2 SYGVNS. Trimming left V 2 bases short and J 4 bases short, with 17 bases between. In DNA form, the CDR3 reads TGTGCCAGCAGTGAAATCGGCGGCAGGGAATCCTATGGCTACACCTTC. Amino acid sequence: CASSEIGGRESYGYTF.

The chain carries TRBV19 and TRBJ1-1; no reliable D call. Trimming took 7 bases from V and 0 from J, leaving 12 bases between them. The CDR3 loop spans 14 amino acids. Germline V gives CDR1 LNHDA, CDR2 SQIVND (reference sequence). CDR3 coding DNA: TGTGCCAGTATACTATCCGGGGTGAACACTGAAGCTTTCTTT. It yields the protein CASILSGVNTEAFF.

The CDR3 loop reads CASSGVRTEAFF. The CDR3 DNA sequence: TGTGCCAGCAGCGGAGTACGGACTGAAGCTTTCTTT. The chain carries TRBV2 and TRBJ1-1; no clear D gene. Germline V lookup: CDR1 SNHLY, CDR2 FYNNEI. CDR3 length equals 12 residues. The germline V and J ends were trimmed by 6 bases and 5 bases, with 10 bases remaining between them.

The rearrangement links TRBV6-5 to TRBJ2-7, with 8 bases that match TRBD1. The CDR3 is 13 amino acids. The junction had 7 bases not matched to a gene; V was cut back by 6 bases and J by 6 bases. In germline, CDR1 is MNHEY, CDR2 SVGAGI. The CDR3 sequence is CASRPGTGPEQYF. In DNA, the CDR3 is TGTGCCAGCAGGCCCGGGACAGGCCCCGAGCAGTACTTC.

The V gene is TRBV5-1, the J gene TRBJ2-7; 15 bases are a match to TRBD2. CDR1 SGHRS and CDR2 YFSETQ come from the germline V gene. CDR3 length equals 20 residues. After removal of 4 bases from V and 2 bases from J, the junction contained 16 bases not matched to a gene. CDR3 in DNA: TGCGCCAGCAGCAAGGACACCTCCGGGACTAGCGGGAGGACCACCTACGAGCAGTACTTC. The encoded protein is CASSKDTSGTSGRTTYEQYF.

The CDR3 spells CASSRGILDTEAFF. The CDR3, as DNA: TGCGCCAGCAGCAGGGGGATTTTAGACACTGAAGCTTTCTTT. The chain recombines TRBV5-1 with TRBJ1-1; D is possibly TRBD1 (6 bases). V dropped 4 bases and J dropped 3 bases, with 13 bases sitting between them. Germline CDR1 reads SGHRS; CDR2 reads YFSETQ. The CDR3 is made up of 14 amino acids.

The table lists this clone with many counts. The V gene is TRBV24-1, the J gene TRBJ2-1; TRBD1 might be the D (6 bases). Trimming pared 4 bases from V and 8 bases from J, leaving 26 bases between. This CDR3 is built from 18 residues. Germline-derived CDR1 and CDR2 are KGHDR and SFDVKD. Here the CDR3 DNA reads TGTGCCACCAGTGACCCCACTCCGGACAGTAAGGTCCGCGATGAGCAGTTCTTC. It translates to CATSDPTPDSKVRDEQFF.

The chain employs TRBV27 and TRBJ2-1; 7 bases fit TRBD2. Germline values: CDR1 MNHEY, CDR2 SMNVEV (reference sequence). The trim removed 4 bases at V and 3 bases at J, leaving 6 bases unmatched. This CDR3 contains 15 residues. The CDR3 is CASSSSGSRYNEQFF. The CDR3 bases are TGTGCCAGCAGTTCTAGCGGAAGCCGCTACAATGAGCAGTTCTTC.